This TCR beta chain comes out of a study of blood T cell repertoires in COVID-19. Study summary: Samples taken during acute and convalescent COVID-19 were collected in the United States, Italy and Spain. PBMCs, B-cell-depleted T cells, or T cells were the source of the cDNA or gDNA that made up the material.

The protocol was immunoSEQ multiplex PCR, while the TCRdb copy is restricted to in-frame clones and leaves out a portion. The repertoire has tens of thousands of clones, approximately 85% of them found once; the top ten carry just over 3%. Per germline, CDR1 MDHEN and CDR2 SYDVKM. V lost 11 bases, J lost 5 bases, and 13 bases stayed unmatched. The CDR3 sequence is 15 residues long. A Seattle source enrolled patients during active infection and followed them longitudinally. Sequenced material: peripheral blood. V usage is TRBV28 and J usage is TRBJ2-2; 8 positions agree with TRBD2. The receptor was derived from a woman older than 75 with COVID-19, enrolled during active disease. The CDR3 sequence is CASQGSGSLTGELFF. The CDR3 nucleotides are TGTGCCTCCCAGGGGAGCGGGAGTTTGACCGGGGAGCTGTTTTTT.